This T cell receptor beta chain was retrieved from a study of tumor-infiltrating lymphocytes in primary liver carcinoma. General observations from the study: Tumor-adjacent and tumor-blood pairs displayed less overlap than did pairs of tumor regions.

RNA isolated from unsorted whole blood supplied the blood RNA, with germline DNA also extracted. The CDR3 extends over 11 amino acids. The J segment lost 6 bases and the V segment lost 6 bases, leaving 4 bases of the junction unmatched. Germline V gene sequence: CDR1 SQVTM, CDR2 ANQGSEA. Making TCR beta cDNA involved 400 to 600 ng total RNA and a constant-region primer. Three rounds of nested multiplex PCR with slightly modified ARM-PCR produced TCR beta libraries. Amplification in the first two PCR rounds was performed using TRBV1-TRBV30 forward primers and a C-beta reverse primer for roughly 9 cycles each. One entry per CDR3 protein, called by TCRdb with MiXCR from the multiplex PCR reads. The sample shows 180,000 or so distinct CDR3 sequences, roughly 60% of them seen only once. As concerns this clonotype: Its specificity is unknown.

The clonotype comes from a man aged 40-55 years with primary liver carcinoma and hepatitis B virus infection. The chain employs TRBV29-1 and TRBJ1-1; 7 nucleotides line up with TRBD1. Sequenced sample: peripheral blood. CDR3 nucleotide sequence: TGCAGCGTCCGAGGGACAGCTGAAGCTTTCTTT. This sequence encodes CSVRGTAEAFF.